This T cell receptor (beta chain) was profiled in a study of T cell responses to AZD1222 COVID-19 vaccine. V shed 7 bases and J shed 6 bases, with 18 bases lying between them. The CDR3 consists of 14 residues. Germline CDR1 SEHNR, CDR2 FQNEAQ (reference sequence). Assay used: immunoSEQ multiplex PCR; TCRdb lists only in-frame clones, some missing. The data hold around 130,000 clones, with approximately 93% observed a single time. The source of this sequence is an adult in good health. The starting material was peripheral blood, obtained on day 0 of AZD1222 vaccination. The rearrangement uses TRBV7-9 and TRBJ1-2; TRBD1 might be the D (6 bases). The CDR3 is CASNLPQGGHGYTF. DNA for the CDR3: TGTGCCAGCAACCTACCACAGGGTGGGCATGGCTACACCTTC.